The sample holds many counts of the clone carrying this TCR beta chain. The data stem from a study of early T cells in non-severe SARS-CoV-2 infection. Unique molecular identifier tags were affixed to discrete cDNA molecules. In TCRdb, the 5' RACE reads were re-called with MiXCR into one record per CDR3 protein. The sample lists 35,000 to 45,000 distinct CDR3 sequences, around 6% seen once, with around 11% in the top ten. The specimen sequenced was whole blood. The TCR was taken from an adult who was a healthcare worker with PCR-confirmed SARS-CoV-2 infection or an uninfected control (not recorded which).

The DNA of the CDR3 is TGTGCCAGCAGCTTAGTCACAGAGACCCAGTACTTC. Encoded protein: CASSLVTETQYF. This chain uses TRBV7-2 with TRBJ2-5; D gene uncertain. V lost 1 base and J lost 4, with 4 bases in between. Germline CDR1 and CDR2: SGHTA and FQGNSA. This CDR3 spans 12 amino acids.